The T cell receptor beta chain described here comes from a study of T cell clonotyping in hematopoietic cell transplantation. General study findings and limits: No sorting was done, leaving CD4 and CD8 contributions mixed. Graft donor and pretransplant recipient Inverse Simpson Index values predicted broader posttransplant TCR diversity.

This CDR3 has 16 amino acids. The V gene's germline CDR1 is SSHAT and CDR2 FNYEAQ (reference sequence). As for this clone: What it binds is not known. A junction end diverges from the germline sequence, so it may reflect a read error.

Here immunoSEQ multiplex PCR was the method, and the copy in TCRdb shows in-frame clones only, minus some. The profile shows more than 40,000 clones, approximately 95% of them singletons. The sequence derives from a man under 40 in good health. Some clones in this sample may be carry-over from other donors' samples. J is TRBJ2-3 and V is TRBV7-7, with no clear D. Sequenced material: peripheral blood mononuclear cells. CDR3: CASSLTPGQRPDTQYF. The CDR3 DNA follows: TGTGCTAGCAGCTTGACCCCGGGCCAGAGGCCAGATACGCAGTATTTT.